This T cell receptor (beta chain) is drawn from a study of T cells in Graves' hyperthyroidism and ophthalmopathy. Trimming took 10 bases from V and 5 from J, leaving 20 bases between them. The germline V gene encodes CDR1 MNHEY and CDR2 SVGEGT. CDR3 size: 14 residues. Study-wide results and limits: From stable hyperthyroidism, ophthalmopathy was set apart by a 13 V-J model. Most thyroid-expanded clonotypes above 0.001 were also found in blood.

RNA transcripts yielded amplified TCR beta CDR3 regions. HTBI primers were the set used in a first-round RT-PCR of the TCR CDR3. MiXCR was run by TCRdb on the multiplex PCR reads, yielding one entry per CDR3 protein. Here the sample spans about 98,000 distinct CDR3 sequences, about 40% being singletons. Over 18 months, lack of ophthalmopathy progression marked Graves' hyperthyroidism as stable. Hyperthyroidism, newly diagnosed and lasting under 2 months, affected patients aged 18 to 65. In its sample, this clonotype was seen many times. Its antigen remains unknown. This chain connects TRBV6-2 or TRBV6-3 to TRBJ2-5, with D tentatively TRBD2 (6 bases). The specimen was peripheral blood or thyroid tissue (not recorded which). The sequence derives from a woman in her 30s with Graves' hyperthyroidism. This CDR3 reads CATRRDSGTETQYF. The CDR3 bases are TGTGCCACCCGACGGGACTCAGGGACGGAGACCCAGTACTTC.